A selection of T cell receptor beta chains follows, all from one sample in a study of T-cell memory formation after mild COVID-19. TCRdb itself ran the 5' RACE reads through MiXCR, one entry per CDR3 protein. Of around 250,000 distinct CDR3 sequences detected, about 16% appear once; the ten largest clones hold less than 2.5%. Material: PBMCs or a T cell subset sorted from them (not recorded which). These receptors all stem from an adult woman who had mild COVID-19 (a few samples of this study predate the infection). Cell type and time point are not known. CDR3s leave out the opening cysteine and the closing phenylalanine or tryptophan. A D gene is named only where the DNA matches it firmly. Clone size appears in some rows only: once, few, many, or a class for an expanded clone.

few,TRBJ2-5,11,TRBV12-3/TRBV12-4,-,ASSRPGWETQY
few,TRBJ2-3,12,TRBV7-4,TRBD1,ASRNETGLDTQY
few,TRBJ2-5,13,TRBV21-1,-,ASSKEEGRGETQY
-,TRBJ1-5,12,TRBV12-3/TRBV12-4,TRBD1,ASSFTGGGQPQH
many,TRBJ2-5,15,TRBV5-1,TRBD2,ASSLGTSGALGETQY
few,TRBJ2-7,12,TRBV7-2,TRBD1,ASSRSGQGYEQY
few,TRBJ2-1,12,TRBV7-9,TRBD1,ASSLDRRYNEQF
-,TRBJ2-3,13,TRBV10-3,TRBD2,AIRLAGDGTDTQY
-,TRBJ1-2,12,TRBV3-1,-,ASSQPGANYGYT
-,TRBJ1-1,12,TRBV7-2,TRBD1,ASSLRDRASEAF
-,TRBJ2-3,14,TRBV7-2,TRBD1,ASSLGTGGSTDTQY
many,TRBJ1-2,12,TRBV25-1,-,ASSEMAANYGYT
-,TRBJ2-3,13,TRBV6-6,TRBD2,ASSLLAGTTDTQY
many,TRBJ2-2,11,TRBV4-2,-,ATSRDPAGELF
few,TRBJ1-1,12,TRBV14,-,ASSQDGTRTEAF
few,TRBJ2-5,12,TRBV12-3/TRBV12-4,-,ASSPWTPRGTQY
few,TRBJ1-5,13,TRBV4-1,-,ASSQESQSNQPQH
many,TRBJ1-1,10,TRBV7-9,-,ASSLSNTEAF
-,TRBJ1-5,13,TRBV5-1,-,ASSATWGSNQPQH
few,TRBJ2-5,14,TRBV7-9,TRBD2,ASSFSLAGGSGAQY
-,TRBJ2-1,12,TRBV9,TRBD2,ASSDRLAGNEQF
-,TRBJ1-1,14,TRBV4-3,-,ASSQEPNTLNTEAF
few,TRBJ2-1,14,TRBV20-1,TRBD2,SASDPAGSSYNEQF
-,TRBJ1-1,12,TRBV27,-,ASSGAPMNTEAF
-,TRBJ2-7,12,TRBV20-1,-,SAPNSRESYEQY
-,TRBJ1-4,12,TRBV12-3/TRBV12-4,TRBD1,ASSPGTGSEKLF
few,TRBJ2-3,12,TRBV24-1,-,ATAGRTSTDTQY
few,TRBJ2-6,18,TRBV4-3,TRBD2,ASSQDGASGSFAGANVLT
-,TRBJ1-5,11,TRBV27,-,ASSLRENQPQH
few,TRBJ2-2,8,TRBV6-6,-,ASFGGELF
many,TRBJ2-1,11,TRBV29-1,TRBD2,SVRAGGLNEQF
-,TRBJ1-1,12,TRBV7-9,-,ASSFEGFGTEAF
-,TRBJ2-1,12,TRBV3-1,-,ASSQDGGRNEQF
few,TRBJ2-7,13,TRBV5-5,-,ASSFFPGSQYEQY
-,TRBJ2-7,14,TRBV5-1,TRBD1,ASSFWSGTGFYEQY
-,TRBJ2-6,13,TRBV9,-,ASSVVSTGANVLT
-,TRBJ2-2,15,TRBV20-1,TRBD2,SAWGRTSGYAAGELF